Below, 14 T cell receptor beta chains from the same sample are listed, as sequenced in a study of beta chain features in type 1 diabetes. Study-level findings and limits: Shortening of TCRB CDR3s, moderate but significant, appeared in all four CD4+ subsets of Type 1 diabetes patients.

These receptors have no identified antigens. Isolated RNA was reverse transcribed in full, so expressed TCRB transcripts were sequenced. TCRdb keeps only in-frame clones here, not all; method: immunoSEQ multiplex PCR. Among nearly 700,000 clones listed, 13% were seen once. Sequenced sample: naive CD4+ T cells from blood. The receptor set was obtained from a man younger than 35 with type 1 diabetes.

This clone was observed a few times. The chain carries TRBV15 and TRBJ2-1; D unresolved. The CDR3 extends over 14 amino acids. V gave up 1 base and J gave up 4 bases, with 8 bases separating them. Looked up from germline, CDR1 is LNHNV and CDR2 is YYDKDF (reference sequence). The CDR3 loop is CATSRGTDYNEQFF. The CDR3 DNA is TGTGCCACCAGCAGAGGGACCGATTACAATGAGCAGTTCTTC.

The table lists this clone with a few counts. One end of the junction fails to match germline, which may point to a read error. The rearrangement joins TRBV2 to TRBJ2-4, with D possibly being TRBD2 (6 bases). This CDR3 has 11 residues. CDR1 is SNHLY and CDR2 is FYNNEI in the germline V gene. DNA for the CDR3: TGTGCCAGCAGTGAAGACGGGGGTGATAAATTC. Encoded protein: CASSEDGGDKF. The whole variable domain, filled in from reference TRBV2 and TRBJ2-4, reads EPEVTQTPSHQVTQMGQEVILRCVPISNHLYFYWYRQILGQKVEFLVSFYNNEISEKSEIFDDQFSVERPDGSNFTLKIRSTKLEDSAMYFCASSEDGGDKFGAGTRLSVL.

This clone was counted only a few times. For the CDR3, the DNA is TGTGCCAGCAGCCAAATAGTAGGGGAGGCTTTCTTT. Protein sequence: CASSQIVGEAFF. V gene TRBV7-2 combines with J gene TRBJ1-1, with D tentatively TRBD1 (5 bases). The CDR3 runs to 12 residues. From germline, CDR1 is SGHTA and CDR2 FQGNSA. The V and J ends lost 5 bases and 11 bases respectively, with 15 bases between them.

This sequence joins TRBV5-1 and TRBJ2-4; D perhaps matches TRBD1 (6 bases). Deletions cut 3 bases from V and 0 bases from J, with 10 bases between. CDR3 length: 15 residues. Looked up from germline, CDR1 is SGHRS and CDR2 is YFSETQ. CDR3 sequence reads: CASSSGQLAKNIQYF. DNA for the CDR3: TGCGCCAGCAGCTCAGGACAGTTAGCCAAAAACATTCAGTACTTC.

V and J are TRBV11-1 and TRBJ1-2; D is perhaps TRBD1 (5 bases). The CDR3 is 15 residues long. Trimming removed 5 bases from V and 1 base from J, with 14 bases in between. Germline CDR1 SGHAT, CDR2 FQDESV (reference sequence). This CDR3 reads CASSPGTYFNYGYTF. The CDR3 DNA follows: TGTGCCAGCAGCCCTGGGACTTACTTTAACTATGGCTACACCTTC.

There are a few counts of this clone. CDR3 in DNA: TGTGCCAGCAGTTACCACGGACAGGGAAGTGGCTACACCTTC. Its translation: CASSYHGQGSGYTF. The chain uses TRBV6-5 and TRBJ1-2; the match to TRBD1 covers 8 bases. V was pared by 2 bases and J by 7 bases, with 6 bases of the junction left unmatched. Germline V CDR1 and CDR2: MNHEY, SVGAGI. The CDR3 loop spans 14 amino acids.

This clone was counted only a few times. The chain has TRBV2 and TRBJ2-3; D call uncertain. From germline, CDR1 is SNHLY and CDR2 FYNNEI. The CDR3 is 15 amino acids. V lost 3 bases and J 0 bases, leaving 10 bases between the germline ends. As DNA, the CDR3 is TGTGCCAGCAGTGATCGCATAACTAGCACAGATACGCAGTATTTT. It encodes CASSDRITSTDTQYF.

The V call is TRBV9, the J call TRBJ1-4, with a weak D call TRBD1 (6 bases). The CDR3 has 16 amino acids. Trimming removed 0 bases from V and 5 bases from J, with 14 bases in between. The germline CDR1 and CDR2 sequences are SGDLS and YYNGEE. The CDR3 loop is CASSVGVSGGNEKLFF. The CDR3 DNA reads as TGTGCCAGCAGCGTAGGAGTTAGTGGGGGCAATGAAAAACTGTTTTTT.

This clone was found once. Other DNA sequences in the same sample also yield this CDR3. This chain's CDR3 is CASSPRTGWGEQFF. The CDR3 DNA reads as TGTGCCAGCAGCCCACGGACAGGATGGGGTGAGCAGTTCTTC. This chain joins TRBV5-6 and TRBJ2-1; TRBD1 matches at 7 bases. After removal of 4 bases from V and 9 bases from J, the junction contained 10 bases not matched to a gene. Germline CDR1 SGHDT, CDR2 YYEEEE. This CDR3 contains 14 residues.

This clone has more than one count but fewer than ten. The rearrangement joins TRBV5-5 to TRBJ1-2, with TRBD1 as a possible D gene (5 bases). The V end was cut by 4 bases, the J end by 10 bases, with 20 bases between. This CDR3 has 14 amino acids. In germline, CDR1 is SGHKS, CDR2 YYEKEE (reference sequence). CDR3 nucleotide sequence: TGTGCCAGCAGCCGGGGAGCAGGGTCGGGTGACTACACCTTC. The encoded protein is CASSRGAGSGDYTF.

This clone has only a few counts. V gene TRBV20-1 combines with J gene TRBJ2-7; D gene uncertain. Germline lookup yields CDR1 DFQATT and CDR2 SNEGSKA (reference sequence). This CDR3 has 11 residues. Trimming stripped 6 bases from V and 2 bases from J, with 8 bases between. CDR3 loop: CSAQRAYEQYF. DNA of the CDR3: TGCAGTGCGCAAAGGGCCTACGAGCAGTACTTC.

This clone was observed a handful of times. The chain links TRBV6-5 to TRBJ2-3; maybe TRBD2 (5 bases). The CDR3 covers 16 residues. Germline V gene sequence: CDR1 MNHEY, CDR2 SVGAGI. V shed 4 bases and J shed 2 bases, with 16 bases lying between them. The CDR3 loop is CASSSRVGAHTDTQYF. The CDR3 coding sequence is TGTGCCAGCAGTTCGCGGGTGGGCGCTCACACAGATACGCAGTATTTT.

There are a few counts of this clone. The chain has TRBV30 and TRBJ1-2; D gene ambiguous. CDR1 is GTSNPN, CDR2 SVGIG, per germline (reference sequence). The CDR3 has 13 amino acids. V lost 2 bases, J lost 11 bases, and 18 bases lay in between. CDR3 nucleotides: TGTGCCTGGAGTCCGCCTCCCGGTGGCGTATACACCTTC. It codes for CAWSPPPGGVYTF.

The V and J genes are TRBV7-2 and TRBJ2-5; D may match TRBD1 or TRBD2 (6 bases each). Germline assignment: CDR1 SGHTA and CDR2 FQGNSA. The CDR3 has 15 residues. Between the trimmed V and J ends, which lost 4 bases and 2 bases, there was a span of 14 bases. The CDR3 spells CASSSWRGIQETQYF. The DNA for the CDR3 is TGTGCCAGCAGCTCGTGGAGGGGGATTCAAGAGACCCAGTACTTC.